The source of this T cell receptor beta chain is a study of T cell responses to AZD1222 COVID-19 vaccine. Study results and limitations: It should be noted that donors were predominantly white British and more often female, and clonal diversity was possibly underestimated.

For this clone: Its specificity is unknown.

Second-dose timings of about 4 or about 12 weeks were pooled. CDR3 length: 16 amino acids. V dropped 1 base and J dropped 2; count of bases not matched to a gene: 4. From germline, CDR1 is LGHNA and CDR2 YSLEER. Clones were sequenced by immunoSEQ multiplex PCR, and TCRdb holds only the in-frame ones, with some missing. The profile shows over 70,000 clones, more than 70% of them singletons. This clonotype was sampled from an adult who received the AZD1222 COVID-19 vaccine. The rearrangement uses TRBV4-3 and TRBJ2-2; 7 nucleotides match TRBD1. Sequenced here: peripheral blood, sampled 28 days after the second AZD1222 dose. The CDR3 bases are TGCGCCAGCAGCCAAGTCACAGGGGTAAACACCGGGGAGCTGTTTTTT. This codes for CASSQVTGVNTGELFF.